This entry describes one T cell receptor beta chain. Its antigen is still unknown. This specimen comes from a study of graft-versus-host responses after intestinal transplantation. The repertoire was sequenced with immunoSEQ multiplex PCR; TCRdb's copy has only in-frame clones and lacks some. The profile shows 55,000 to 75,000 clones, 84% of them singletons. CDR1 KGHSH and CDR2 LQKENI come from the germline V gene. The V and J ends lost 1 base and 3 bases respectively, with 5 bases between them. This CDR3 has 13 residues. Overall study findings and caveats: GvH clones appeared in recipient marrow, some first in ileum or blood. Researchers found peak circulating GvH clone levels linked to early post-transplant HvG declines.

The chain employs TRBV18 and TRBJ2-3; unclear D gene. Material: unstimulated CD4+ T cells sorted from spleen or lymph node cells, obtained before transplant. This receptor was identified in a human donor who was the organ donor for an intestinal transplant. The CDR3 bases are TGTGCCAGCTCACCACGAGGTACAGATACGCAGTATTTT. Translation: CASSPRGTDTQYF.